A selection of T cell receptor beta chains follows, all from one sample in a study of blood T cell repertoires in COVID-19. Sequenced by immunoSEQ multiplex PCR; TCRdb stores in-frame clones only, minus some. The sample has fewer than 150,000 clones; 85% to 90% are singletons. Sequencing was done on a sample of peripheral blood. The receptor source for this set is a woman in her forties or fifties with acute or convalescent COVID-19. Each CDR3 is given with its conserved first and last residue. The order of the fields is clone size, J gene, D gene, V gene, CDR3 protein, CDR3 DNA. The D gene is left open where the match is weak. Size is omitted from some rows. Given values are once, few, many or a class for expanded clones.

abundance: .
j_gene: TRBJ1-2
d_gene: TRBD1
v_gene: TRBV19
CDR3aa: CASSMGQGIYGYTF
CDR3nt: TGTGCCAGTAGTATGGGACAGGGGATCTATGGCTACACCTTC

abundance: .
j_gene: TRBJ1-1
d_gene: .
v_gene: TRBV4-3
CDR3aa: CASSQGTQADTEAFF
CDR3nt: TGCGCCAGCAGCCAAGGGACACAGGCGGACACTGAAGCTTTCTTT

abundance: .
j_gene: TRBJ1-1
d_gene: .
v_gene: TRBV5-5
CDR3aa: CASSPDTWGETFF
CDR3nt: TGTGCCAGCAGCCCTGATACCTGGGGGGAAACTTTCTTT

abundance: .
j_gene: TRBJ1-4
d_gene: .
v_gene: TRBV27
CDR3aa: CASSPLVATNEKLFF
CDR3nt: TGTGCCAGCAGTCCCTTAGTAGCAACTAATGAAAAACTGTTTTTT

abundance: .
j_gene: TRBJ1-2
d_gene: .
v_gene: TRBV3-1/TRBV3-2
CDR3aa: CASSYGQTSNYGYTF
CDR3nt: TGTGCCAGCAGCTATGGACAGACAAGCAACTATGGCTACACCTTC

abundance: .
j_gene: TRBJ2-7
d_gene: .
v_gene: TRBV5-6
CDR3aa: CASSSEMTGWGYEQYF
CDR3nt: TGTGCCAGCAGCTCCGAAATGACAGGTTGGGGATACGAGCAGTACTTC

abundance: few
j_gene: TRBJ2-2
d_gene: .
v_gene: TRBV3-1/TRBV3-2
CDR3aa: CASSLTGWGSGELFF
CDR3nt: TGTGCCAGCAGCCTAACAGGGTGGGGCTCCGGGGAGCTGTTTTTT

abundance: .
j_gene: TRBJ2-2
d_gene: .
v_gene: TRBV4-3
CDR3aa: CASRRDSTANTGELFF
CDR3nt: TGCGCCAGCAGACGAGACAGTACCGCGAACACCGGGGAGCTGTTTTTT

abundance: .
j_gene: TRBJ1-2
d_gene: .
v_gene: TRBV15
CDR3aa: CATSRERLSNYGYTF
CDR3nt: TGTGCCACCAGCAGAGAGAGGCTGTCTAACTATGGCTACACCTTC

abundance: .
j_gene: TRBJ1-5
d_gene: TRBD1
v_gene: TRBV3-1/TRBV3-2
CDR3aa: CASSPGTANNQPQHF
CDR3nt: TGTGCCAGCAGCCCCGGGACAGCAAACAATCAGCCCCAGCATTTT

abundance: .
j_gene: TRBJ2-7
d_gene: .
v_gene: TRBV11-2
CDR3aa: CASSLDRSSYEQYF
CDR3nt: TGTGCCAGCAGCTTAGATCGCAGCTCCTACGAGCAGTACTTC

abundance: once
j_gene: TRBJ1-2
d_gene: .
v_gene: TRBV3-1/TRBV3-2
CDR3aa: CASSQRLAHGYTF
CDR3nt: TGTGCCAGCAGCCAAAGACTTGCCCATGGCTACACCTTC

abundance: .
j_gene: TRBJ1-1
d_gene: TRBD1
v_gene: TRBV4-1
CDR3aa: CASTISGQGNTEAFF
CDR3nt: TGCGCCAGCACCATATCAGGACAGGGGAACACTGAAGCTTTCTTT

abundance: .
j_gene: TRBJ2-7
d_gene: TRBD1
v_gene: TRBV4-1
CDR3aa: CASSTALLDRGSWEQYF
CDR3nt: TGCGCCAGCAGCACCGCATTGCTGGACAGGGGATCGTGGGAGCAGTACTTC

abundance: .
j_gene: TRBJ1-5
d_gene: .
v_gene: TRBV12-3/TRBV12-4
CDR3aa: CASSLAQGQPQHF
CDR3nt: TGTGCCAGCAGTTTAGCGCAGGGTCAGCCCCAGCATTTT

abundance: .
j_gene: TRBJ1-2
d_gene: .
v_gene: TRBV7-2
CDR3aa: CASSLEVTATYGYTF
CDR3nt: TGTGCCAGCAGCTTAGAGGTGACAGCTACTTATGGCTACACCTTC

abundance: .
j_gene: TRBJ2-6
d_gene: TRBD2
v_gene: TRBV5-4
CDR3aa: CASSLVAGGLYSGANVLTF
CDR3nt: TGTGCCAGCAGCTTGGTAGCGGGAGGGCTGTACTCTGGGGCCAACGTCCTGACTTTC

abundance: .
j_gene: TRBJ1-3
d_gene: .
v_gene: TRBV12-3/TRBV12-4
CDR3aa: CASSLGGGNTIYF
CDR3nt: TGTGCCAGCAGTTTAGGCGGTGGAAACACCATATATTTT

abundance: .
j_gene: TRBJ2-1
d_gene: .
v_gene: TRBV7-9
CDR3aa: CASKRTEYNEQFF
CDR3nt: TGTGCCAGCAAAAGGACAGAATACAATGAGCAGTTCTTC

abundance: .
j_gene: TRBJ2-7
d_gene: .
v_gene: TRBV28
CDR3aa: CASRPLSTGYEQYF
CDR3nt: TGTGCCAGCAGACCACTGTCGACAGGCTACGAGCAGTACTTC

abundance: .
j_gene: TRBJ1-2
d_gene: TRBD1
v_gene: TRBV5-4
CDR3aa: CASSLGQGRGYTF
CDR3nt: TGTGCCAGCAGCTTGGGACAGGGGAGAGGCTACACCTTC

abundance: .
j_gene: TRBJ2-5
d_gene: TRBD1
v_gene: TRBV6-6
CDR3aa: CASSTWSGGSGETQYF
CDR3nt: TGTGCCAGCAGTACCTGGTCAGGGGGCTCTGGGGAGACCCAGTACTTC

abundance: .
j_gene: TRBJ1-2
d_gene: .
v_gene: TRBV30
CDR3aa: CAWSETNNYGYTF
CDR3nt: TGTGCCTGGAGTGAAACAAATAACTATGGCTACACCTTC

abundance: .
j_gene: TRBJ2-7
d_gene: TRBD2
v_gene: TRBV10-1
CDR3aa: CASSEESGGFYEQYF
CDR3nt: TGCGCCAGCAGTGAGGAAAGCGGGGGATTCTACGAGCAGTACTTC

abundance: few
j_gene: TRBJ1-5
d_gene: .
v_gene: TRBV28
CDR3aa: CASSSPKATQRSNQPQHF
CDR3nt: TGTGCCAGCAGTTCTCCGAAGGCCACTCAGCGGAGCAATCAGCCCCAGCATTTT

abundance: .
j_gene: TRBJ2-3
d_gene: TRBD1
v_gene: TRBV28
CDR3aa: CASSLYQGQGPRHTQYF
CDR3nt: TGTGCCAGCAGTTTATACCAGGGACAGGGGCCGCGTCATACGCAGTATTTT

abundance: .
j_gene: TRBJ1-1
d_gene: .
v_gene: TRBV7-9
CDR3aa: CASSRTGPEAFF
CDR3nt: TGTGCCAGCAGCCGTACAGGGCCGGAAGCTTTCTTT

abundance: once
j_gene: TRBJ1-2
d_gene: TRBD1
v_gene: TRBV7-2
CDR3aa: CASSTQGQGRESGYTF
CDR3nt: TGTGCCAGCAGCACCCAGGGACAGGGGAGGGAAAGTGGCTACACCTTC

abundance: .
j_gene: TRBJ2-7
d_gene: .
v_gene: TRBV5-4
CDR3aa: CASSSAGAYEQYF
CDR3nt: TGTGCCAGCAGCTCGGCCGGGGCCTACGAGCAGTACTTC

abundance: .
j_gene: TRBJ2-7
d_gene: .
v_gene: TRBV19
CDR3aa: CASSTHSGGGEQYF
CDR3nt: TGTGCCAGTAGTACACACTCAGGGGGAGGCGAGCAGTACTTC

abundance: few
j_gene: TRBJ2-3
d_gene: .
v_gene: TRBV7-2
CDR3aa: CASRRELGTQYF
CDR3nt: TGTGCCAGCCGCCGTGAGCTAGGTACGCAGTATTTT

abundance: .
j_gene: TRBJ1-3
d_gene: .
v_gene: TRBV9
CDR3aa: CASSVGPQLGQNTIYF
CDR3nt: TGTGCCAGCAGCGTAGGACCCCAGCTTGGACAGAACACCATATATTTT

abundance: once
j_gene: TRBJ2-5
d_gene: .
v_gene: TRBV9
CDR3aa: CASSEGAARQETQYF
CDR3nt: TGTGCCAGCAGCGAGGGAGCGGCACGCCAAGAGACCCAGTACTTC

abundance: .
j_gene: TRBJ1-1
d_gene: .
v_gene: TRBV7-3
CDR3aa: CASSLGFGTEAFF
CDR3nt: TGTGCCAGCAGCTTAGGGTTCGGGACTGAAGCTTTCTTT

abundance: .
j_gene: TRBJ1-5
d_gene: .
v_gene: TRBV6-2/TRBV6-3
CDR3aa: CASSYRNTGSLNYGSNQPQHF
CDR3nt: TGTGCCAGCAGTTATCGAAACACAGGGTCGCTAAACTACGGAAGCAATCAGCCCCAGCATTTT

abundance: .
j_gene: TRBJ1-5
d_gene: .
v_gene: TRBV19
CDR3aa: CASTYGAQPQHF
CDR3nt: TGTGCCAGTACTTATGGGGCTCAGCCCCAGCATTTT